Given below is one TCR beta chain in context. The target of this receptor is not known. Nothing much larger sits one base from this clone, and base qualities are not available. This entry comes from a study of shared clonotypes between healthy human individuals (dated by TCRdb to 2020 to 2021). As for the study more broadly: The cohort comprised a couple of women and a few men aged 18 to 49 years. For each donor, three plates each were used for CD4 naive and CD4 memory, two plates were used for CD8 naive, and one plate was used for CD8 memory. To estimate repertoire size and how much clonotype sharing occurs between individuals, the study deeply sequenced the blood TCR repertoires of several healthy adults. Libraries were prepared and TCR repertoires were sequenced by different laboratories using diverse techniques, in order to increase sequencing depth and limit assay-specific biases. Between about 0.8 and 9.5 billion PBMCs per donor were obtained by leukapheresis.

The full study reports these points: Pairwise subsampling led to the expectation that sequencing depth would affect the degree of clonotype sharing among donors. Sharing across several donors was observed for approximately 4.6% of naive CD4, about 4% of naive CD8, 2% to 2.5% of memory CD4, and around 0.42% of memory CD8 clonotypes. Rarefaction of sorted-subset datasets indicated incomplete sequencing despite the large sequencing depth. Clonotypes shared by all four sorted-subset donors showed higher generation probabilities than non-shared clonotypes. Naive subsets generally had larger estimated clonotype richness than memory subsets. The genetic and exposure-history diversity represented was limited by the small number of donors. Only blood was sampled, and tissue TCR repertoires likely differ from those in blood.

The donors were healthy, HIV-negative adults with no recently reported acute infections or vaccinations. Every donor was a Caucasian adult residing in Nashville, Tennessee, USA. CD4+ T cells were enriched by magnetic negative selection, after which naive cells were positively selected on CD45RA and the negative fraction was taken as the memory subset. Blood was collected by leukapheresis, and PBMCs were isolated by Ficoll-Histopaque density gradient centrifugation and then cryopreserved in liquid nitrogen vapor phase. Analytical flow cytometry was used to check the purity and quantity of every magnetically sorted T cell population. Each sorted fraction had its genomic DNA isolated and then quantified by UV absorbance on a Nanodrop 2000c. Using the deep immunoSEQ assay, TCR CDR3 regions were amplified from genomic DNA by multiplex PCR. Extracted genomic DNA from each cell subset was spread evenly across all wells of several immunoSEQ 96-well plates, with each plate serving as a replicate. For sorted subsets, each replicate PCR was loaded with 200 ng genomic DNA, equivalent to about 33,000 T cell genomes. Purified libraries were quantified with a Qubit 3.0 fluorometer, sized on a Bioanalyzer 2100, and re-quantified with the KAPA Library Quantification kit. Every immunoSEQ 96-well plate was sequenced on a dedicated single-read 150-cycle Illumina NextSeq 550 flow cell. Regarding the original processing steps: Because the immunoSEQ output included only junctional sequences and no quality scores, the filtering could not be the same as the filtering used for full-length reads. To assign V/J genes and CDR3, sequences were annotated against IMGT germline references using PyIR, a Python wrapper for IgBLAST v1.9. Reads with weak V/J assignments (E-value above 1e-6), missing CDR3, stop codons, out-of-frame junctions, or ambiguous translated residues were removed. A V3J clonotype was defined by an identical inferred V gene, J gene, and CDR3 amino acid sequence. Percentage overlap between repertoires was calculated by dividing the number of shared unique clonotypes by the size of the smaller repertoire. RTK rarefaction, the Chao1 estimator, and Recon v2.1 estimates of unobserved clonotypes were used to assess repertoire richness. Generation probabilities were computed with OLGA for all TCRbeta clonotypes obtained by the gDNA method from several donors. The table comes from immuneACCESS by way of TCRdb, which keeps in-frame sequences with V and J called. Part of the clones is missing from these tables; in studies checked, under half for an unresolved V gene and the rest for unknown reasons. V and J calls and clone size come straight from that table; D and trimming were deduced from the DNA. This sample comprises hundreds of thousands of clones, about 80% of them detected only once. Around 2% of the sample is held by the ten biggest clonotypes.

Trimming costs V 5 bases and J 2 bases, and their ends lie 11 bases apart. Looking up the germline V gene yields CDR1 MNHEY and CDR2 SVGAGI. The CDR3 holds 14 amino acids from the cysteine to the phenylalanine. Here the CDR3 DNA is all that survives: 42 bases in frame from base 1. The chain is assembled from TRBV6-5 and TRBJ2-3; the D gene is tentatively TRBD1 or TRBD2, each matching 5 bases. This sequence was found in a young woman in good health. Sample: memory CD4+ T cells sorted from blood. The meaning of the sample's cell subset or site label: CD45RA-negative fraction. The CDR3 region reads CASSEGPLTDTQYF. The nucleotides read TGTGCCAGCAGTGAGGGACCGCTCACAGATACGCAGTATTTT.